This T cell receptor beta chain was retrieved from a study of blood T cell repertoires in COVID-19. CDR3 length: 15 amino acids. V lost 5 bases and J 10 bases, leaving 23 bases between the germline ends. CDR1 PRHDT and CDR2 FYEKMQ come from the germline V gene (reference sequence). This clone has only one observation. Under the authors' procedure: Amplification from reference gene primers served as the basis for estimated nucleated cell counts. This table comes from immunoSEQ multiplex PCR, and its TCRdb copy is limited to in-frame clones, with some not included. D and trimming come from the DNA, and the V and J calls and clone size come from that table. The sample holds roughly 200,000 clones; over 75% are singletons and the top ten take roughly 6%.

This sequence originates from a woman in her thirties or forties who had recovered from COVID-19. The sample taken for sequencing was peripheral blood. This rearrangement joins TRBV13 to TRBJ1-2; the D is unclear. CDR3 loop: CASSIRTAGIWDYTF. In DNA form, the CDR3 reads TGTGCCAGCAGCATACGGACGGCGGGGATTTGGGACTACACCTTC. The full variable domain, with the rest looked up from reference TRBV13 and TRBJ1-2, is AAGVIQSPRHLIKEKRETATLKCYPIPRHDTVYWYQQGPGQDPQFLISFYEKMQSDKGSIPDRFSAQQFSDYHSELNMSSLELGDSALYFCASSIRTAGIWDYTFGSGTRLTVV.